A selection of T cell receptor beta chains follows, all from one sample in a study of cytomegalovirus exposure and HLA in healthy donors. Sequenced by immunoSEQ multiplex PCR; TCRdb stores in-frame clones only, minus some. The top ten hold around 6% of the sample, which has tens of thousands of clones, 70% to 80% seen once. Input material: PBMCs. Source of these receptors: a man aged 50-60 years in good health and CMV-seronegative. Both conserved end residues are part of each CDR3.

j_call v_call cdr3_aa
TRBJ2-2 TRBV9 CASSVPRQGTNTGELFF
TRBJ2-2 TRBV5-1 CASSLDFPGTGGTGELFF
TRBJ1-3 TRBV5-1 CASSLRYGGGPGNTIYF
TRBJ2-5 TRBV7-9 CASSAGGTQYF
TRBJ2-5 TRBV7-9 CASSFDNRETQYF
TRBJ1-4 TRBV15 CATSWPGAEGEKLFF
TRBJ2-3 TRBV4-2 CASSQDPFAGGGTDTQYF
TRBJ2-7 TRBV6-6 CASRTSRAYEQYF
TRBJ2-1 TRBV7-6 CASSRWTGGFEQFF
TRBJ2-1 TRBV10-3 CAISDGFKQFF
TRBJ2-7 TRBV4-1 CASSQDTVLTAYEQYF
TRBJ2-2 TRBV2 CASSPGQGAIGELFF
TRBJ1-1 TRBV2 CASRTRVNTEAFF
TRBJ1-2 TRBV4-2 CASSQGDTLVGYGYTF
TRBJ2-5 TRBV12-5 CASAPFGKTQYF
TRBJ2-3 TRBV18 CASSPQSRGRTDTQYF
TRBJ1-1 TRBV5-8 CASSLFSVHTEAFF
TRBJ2-7 TRBV30 CAWGKRLSSYEQYF
TRBJ2-7 TRBV25-1 CASSGLAANYEQYF
TRBJ2-1 TRBV4-2 CASSQDDSSYNEQFF
TRBJ1-5 TRBV4-1 CASSQERQTNQPQHF
TRBJ1-2 TRBV7-9 CASSLNRVDGYTF
TRBJ2-3 TRBV5-6 CASSAVEAGADTQYF
TRBJ1-2 TRBV6-6 CASSYTGQGLGYTF
TRBJ1-1 TRBV30 CAWNRQTRNTEAFF
TRBJ1-2 TRBV30 CAWSVILQGSGYTF
TRBJ2-2 TRBV25-1 CASLSGGATGELFF
TRBJ2-7 TRBV19 CASSQQGLAEYEQYF
TRBJ1-2 TRBV11-2 CASSARGYGYTF
TRBJ2-3 TRBV9 CASRAGTASDTQYF
TRBJ2-3 TRBV5-1 CASSKTGSSSDTQYF
TRBJ2-3 TRBV14 CASSQGGGDTQYF
TRBJ2-3 TRBV4-2 CASSPSQGGSDTQYF
TRBJ1-5 TRBV7-8 CASSLDTGDTSSQPQHF
TRBJ2-7 TRBV14 CASSQPGLGSYEQYF
TRBJ2-7 TRBV5-1 CASSQGLAGAYEQYF
TRBJ2-3 TRBV9 CASSPRRRTDFTDTQYF